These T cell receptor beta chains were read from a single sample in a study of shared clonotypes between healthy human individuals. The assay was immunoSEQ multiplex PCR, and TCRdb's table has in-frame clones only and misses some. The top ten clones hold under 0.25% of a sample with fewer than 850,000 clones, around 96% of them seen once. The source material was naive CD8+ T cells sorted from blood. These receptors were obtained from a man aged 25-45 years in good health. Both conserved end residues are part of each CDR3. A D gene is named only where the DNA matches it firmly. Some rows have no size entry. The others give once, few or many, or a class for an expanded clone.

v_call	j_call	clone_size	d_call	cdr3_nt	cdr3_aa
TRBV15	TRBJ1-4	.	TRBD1	TGTGCCACCAGCAAGGGACAGGGACATGAAAAACTGTTTTTT	CATSKGQGHEKLFF
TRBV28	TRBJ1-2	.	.	TGTGCCAGCCTCCCGACTTATCTAGGCTATGGCTACACCTTC	CASLPTYLGYGYTF
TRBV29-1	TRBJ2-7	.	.	TGCAGCGTTGGCGGGAACACCAACTACGAGCAGTACTTC	CSVGGNTNYEQYF
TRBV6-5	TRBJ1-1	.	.	TGTGCCAGCAGTTACTCGAGGCTGGGGGCTGAAGCTTTCTTT	CASSYSRLGAEAFF
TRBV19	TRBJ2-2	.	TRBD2	TGTGCCAGTATTAAGGAGGAAGCGGGAGTCCTAAACACCGGGGAGCTGTTTTTT	CASIKEEAGVLNTGELFF
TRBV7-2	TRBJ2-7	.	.	TGTGCCAGCAGCTTCTCTCCGGACTACGAGCAGTACTTC	CASSFSPDYEQYF
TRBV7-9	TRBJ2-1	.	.	TGTGCCAGCAACTCAGCGTACGGTGAGCAGTTCTTC	CASNSAYGEQFF
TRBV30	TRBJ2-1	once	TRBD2	TGTGCCTGGAGTAGAAGGCTAGCGGGAGATTATTACAATGAGCAGTTCTTC	CAWSRRLAGDYYNEQFF
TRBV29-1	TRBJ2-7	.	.	TGCAGCGTTGAAGAAGGGGAAGGATACGAGCAGTACTTC	CSVEEGEGYEQYF
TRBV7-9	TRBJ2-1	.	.	TGTGCCAGCTCAATAGCGGCCTACAATGAGCAGTTCTTC	CASSIAAYNEQFF
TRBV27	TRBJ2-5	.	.	TGTGCCAGCAGTTTACACTCCCTTGGGGGTGAGACCCAGTACTTC	CASSLHSLGGETQYF
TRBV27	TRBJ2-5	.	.	TGTGCCAGCAGCCCCACGTTGCGTGGGCCCCAAGAGACCCAGTACTTC	CASSPTLRGPQETQYF
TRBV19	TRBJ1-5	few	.	TGTGCCAGTAGGAAGGACAGTTATCAGCCCCAGCATTTT	CASRKDSYQPQHF
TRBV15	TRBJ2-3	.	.	TGTGCCACCAGCAACAACACAGATACGCAGTATTTT	CATSNNTDTQYF
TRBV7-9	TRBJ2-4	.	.	TGTGCCAGCAGCTCTAGGGGCAAAAACATTCAGTACTTC	CASSSRGKNIQYF
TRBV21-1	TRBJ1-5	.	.	TGTGCCAGCAGCAAGGAAGGGGGGCAGGGTCAGCCCCAGCATTTT	CASSKEGGQGQPQHF
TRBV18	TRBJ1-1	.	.	TGTGCCAGCTCTACGGGCGGGTTCAACACTGAAGCTTTCTTT	CASSTGGFNTEAFF
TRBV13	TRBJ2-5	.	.	TGTGCCAGCAGCTTGGGACTGACGCAAGAGACCCAGTACTTC	CASSLGLTQETQYF
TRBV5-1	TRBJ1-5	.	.	TGCGCCAGCAGCCTCGAGGGGTTCGGCAATCAGCCCCAGCATTTT	CASSLEGFGNQPQHF
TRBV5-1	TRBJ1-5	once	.	TGCGCCAGCAGCTCCGGGGATGGGAGCAATCAGCCCCAGCATTTT	CASSSGDGSNQPQHF
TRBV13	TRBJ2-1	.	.	TGTGCCAGCAGCCAAAACAATGAGCAGTTCTTC	CASSQNNEQFF
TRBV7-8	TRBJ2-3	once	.	TGTGCCAGCAGCTTAGTCCCGGACCGCCCGCTTTACACAGATACGCAGTATTTT	CASSLVPDRPLYTDTQYF
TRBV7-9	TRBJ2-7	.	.	TGTGCCAGCAGAGACCTGCGGAGCGACACCTACGAGCAGTACTTC	CASRDLRSDTYEQYF
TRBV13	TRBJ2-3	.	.	TGTGCCAGCAGCCCCGAAAGTCGCACAGATACGCAGTATTTT	CASSPESRTDTQYF
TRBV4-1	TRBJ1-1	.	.	TGCGCCAGCAGCCAGGGGGGGTTGGGGACTGAAGCTTTCTTT	CASSQGGLGTEAFF
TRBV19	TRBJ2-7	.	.	TGTGCCAGTAGTAGCGCGGCAGCAGACGAGCAGTACTTC	CASSSAAADEQYF
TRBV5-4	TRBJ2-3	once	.	TGTGCCAGCAGCTTCGGGAGTCGGGGCACAGATACGCAGTATTTT	CASSFGSRGTDTQYF
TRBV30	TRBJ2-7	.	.	TGTGCCTGGAGACCCCGAACAGGGAGGTACGAGCAGTACTTC	CAWRPRTGRYEQYF
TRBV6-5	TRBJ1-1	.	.	TGTGCCAGCAGGGTAGACTTGAACACTGAAGCTTTCTTT	CASRVDLNTEAFF
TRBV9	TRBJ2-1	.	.	TGTGCCAGCAGCGTCCCTAGCAAGAGCTCCTACAATGAGCAGTTCTTC	CASSVPSKSSYNEQFF
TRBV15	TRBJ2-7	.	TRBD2	TGTGCCACCAGCAGCGTCAGCGGGGACTACGAGCAGTACTTC	CATSSVSGDYEQYF
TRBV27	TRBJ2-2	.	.	TGTGCCAGCAAAAACTGGACCGGGGAGCTGTTTTTT	CASKNWTGELFF
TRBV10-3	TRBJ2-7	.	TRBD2	TGTGCCATCAGTGAGTCGGACGGGAGGACCTACGAGCAGTACTTC	CAISESDGRTYEQYF
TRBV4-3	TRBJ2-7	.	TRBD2	TGCGCCAGCAGCCCCGGGACTAGCGGTCTCGAGCAGTACTTC	CASSPGTSGLEQYF
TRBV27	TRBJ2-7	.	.	TGTGCCAGCGGAGGGGGTGCCTACGAGCAGTACTTC	CASGGGAYEQYF
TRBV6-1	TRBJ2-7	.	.	TGTGCCAGCAGTGCTAGACTAGTCTACGAGCAGTACTTC	CASSARLVYEQYF
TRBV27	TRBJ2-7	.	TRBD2	TGTGCCAGCAGTCCGCGACTAGCGGGAGGGCCGGGCGAGCAGTACTTC	CASSPRLAGGPGEQYF
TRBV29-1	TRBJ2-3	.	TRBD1	TGCAGCGTTAGAACCGGGACAGTAAGCACAGATACGCAGTATTTT	CSVRTGTVSTDTQYF
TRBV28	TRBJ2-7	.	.	TGTGCCAGCAGTTCCCTATGGGGAGCGAAAGAGCAGTACTTC	CASSSLWGAKEQYF
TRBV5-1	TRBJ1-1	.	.	TGCGCCAGCAGCTTGCAACAGGGAAGCACTGAAGCTTTCTTT	CASSLQQGSTEAFF